The 11 T cell receptor beta chains below were found in one sample sequenced in a study of T cells after yellow fever vaccination (dated by TCRdb to the late 2010s). The sample's treatment or condition label is to be understood as: live attenuated yellow fever vaccine strain. The receptor library was made with 5' RACE. The sequencer was an Illumina HiSeq 2500. The public sequencing data were trimmed at Q25 with fastp and processed into clonotypes with MiXCR by TCRdb, which kept only in-frame beta chains. Every distinct CDR3 protein forms one entry, paired with its most common genes and DNA. The sample profile shows 550,000 or so distinct CDR3 sequences; approximately 21% of them were found once. In total, the top ten clones hold roughly an eighth of the sample. The sequencing here drew on PBMCs, taken 15 days after the yellow fever booster vaccination. Receptors were obtained from a man aged 25 to 40 who received the YFV17D yellow fever vaccine.

This clonotype came up a few times. This chain uses TRBV12-3 or TRBV12-4 with TRBJ2-3; tentatively, D is TRBD1 or TRBD2 (5 bases each). Trimming removed 6 bases at V and 2 bases at J, with 12 bases between. This CDR3 is built from 14 residues. The CDR3 nucleotides read TGTGCCAGCAGGGGACCATCCCTCACAGATACGCAGTATTTT. Amino acid sequence: CASRGPSLTDTQYF.

This sequence joins TRBV5-1 and TRBJ2-2; D may be TRBD1 (6 bases). V lost 0 bases and J 5 bases, leaving 14 bases between the germline ends. The length of the CDR3 is 16 residues. Per the germline V gene, CDR1 is SGHRS and CDR2 is YFSETQ. CDR3 nucleotide sequence: TGCGCCAGCAGCTTGGTCCGGGACATCCTTACCGGGGAGCTGTTTTTT. Residues: CASSLVRDILTGELFF.

This clonotype was found a few times. This chain uses TRBV4-3 with TRBJ2-2; D gene uncertain. CDR1 LGHNA and CDR2 YSLEER come from the germline V gene. Trimming shortened V by 0 bases and J by 6 bases, and 8 bases separated the two germline ends. The CDR3 is made up of 14 amino acids. The CDR3 nucleotides read TGCGCCAGCAGCCAAGATAGTCCCTCCGGGGAGCTGTTTTTT. Amino acids: CASSQDSPSGELFF.

This clonotype showed up just once. The gene calls are TRBV4-3 and TRBJ2-3; TRBD2 might be the D (6 bases). Between the trimmed V and J ends, which lost 4 bases and 3 bases, there was a span of 8 bases. Germline V lookup: CDR1 LGHNA, CDR2 YSLEER. This CDR3 has 13 amino acids. The CDR3: CASSRRETDTQYF. For the CDR3, the DNA is TGCGCCAGCAGCCGACGGGAGACAGATACGCAGTATTTT.

This clonotype was found a few times. V usage is TRBV5-1 and J usage is TRBJ2-1; no clear D gene. The CDR3 loop spans 16 amino acids. Germline V gene lookup returns CDR1 SGHRS and CDR2 YFSETQ. V was pared by 5 bases and J by 4 bases, with 19 bases between. The CDR3 here is CASSKDGTEFYNEQFF. CDR3 sequence (DNA): TGCGCCAGCAGTAAGGACGGCACTGAGTTTTACAATGAGCAGTTCTTC.

The rearrangement joins TRBV7-2 to TRBJ2-3; no firm D call. CDR1 SGHTA and CDR2 FQGNSA come from the germline V gene. Trimming took off 4 bases at V and 3 bases at J, with 14 bases between the two ends. The CDR3 is 15 amino acids. The CDR3 DNA follows: TGTGCCAGCAGCTACGAGCCCCAAGGGACAGATACGCAGTATTTT. This sequence encodes CASSYEPQGTDTQYF.

This clonotype was found a few times. The chain links TRBV12-3 or TRBV12-4 to TRBJ2-1; 8 nucleotides agree with TRBD2. This CDR3 is 17 amino acids long. J lost 0 bases, V lost 6 bases, and 10 bases had no gene match. This CDR3 reads CASRSFGSGSSYNEQFF. CDR3 DNA: TGTGCCAGCAGGTCTTTCGGGAGCGGGAGCTCCTACAATGAGCAGTTCTTC.

J is TRBJ1-1 and V is TRBV10-3, with 8 bases identical to TRBD1. The CDR3 covers 14 residues. After removal of 4 bases from V and 5 bases from J, the junction contained 6 bases not matched to a gene. Germline-derived CDR1 and CDR2 are ENHRY and SYGVKD. This chain's CDR3 is CAISADRAITEAFF. In DNA, the CDR3 is TGTGCCATCAGTGCGGACAGGGCCATAACTGAAGCTTTCTTT.

With respect to this clonotype: One junction end disagrees with the germline gene, perhaps due to a read error. This sequence joins TRBV7-2 and TRBJ1-2; D is perhaps TRBD1 (6 bases). Per germline, CDR1 SGHTA and CDR2 FQGNSA. The CDR3 is made up of 13 amino acids. CDR3 sequence (DNA): TGTGCCAGCAGAAAGGGGGAGAACTATGGATACACCTTC. Translating it yields CASRKGENYGYTF.

The genes are TRBV29-1 and TRBJ2-2, with no clear D. Germline V gene sequence: CDR1 SQVTM, CDR2 ANQGSEA. V shed 5 bases and J shed 5 bases, with 15 bases lying between them. The CDR3 length is 14 residues. The CDR3 is CSVSPTSRTGELFF. The CDR3 DNA sequence: TGCAGCGTTTCCCCTACGTCGAGAACCGGGGAGCTGTTTTTT.

CDR3 nucleotides: TGTGCCACCAGCAGAGTGGCGGGAGCAACACCCTACGAGCAGTACTTC. This encodes CATSRVAGATPYEQYF. The chain recombines TRBV15 with TRBJ2-7, with TRBD2 matching 7 bases. The germline V gene encodes CDR1 LNHNV and CDR2 YYDKDF (reference sequence). This CDR3 is built from 16 residues. With 1 base clipped from V and 2 bases from J, the junction kept 8 bases outside the gene matches.